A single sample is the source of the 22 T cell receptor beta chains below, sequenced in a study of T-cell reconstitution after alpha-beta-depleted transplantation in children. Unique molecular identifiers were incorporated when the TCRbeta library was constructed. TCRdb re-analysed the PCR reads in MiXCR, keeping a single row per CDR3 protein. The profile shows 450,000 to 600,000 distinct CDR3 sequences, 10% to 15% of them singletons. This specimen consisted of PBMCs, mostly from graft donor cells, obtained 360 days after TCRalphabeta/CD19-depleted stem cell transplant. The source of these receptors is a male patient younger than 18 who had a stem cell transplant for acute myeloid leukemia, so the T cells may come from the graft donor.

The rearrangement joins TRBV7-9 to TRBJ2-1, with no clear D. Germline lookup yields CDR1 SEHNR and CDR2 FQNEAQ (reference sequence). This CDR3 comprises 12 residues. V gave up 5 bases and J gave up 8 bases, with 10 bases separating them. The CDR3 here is CASSPRVHEQFF. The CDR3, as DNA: TGTGCCAGCAGCCCAAGAGTGCATGAGCAGTTCTTC.

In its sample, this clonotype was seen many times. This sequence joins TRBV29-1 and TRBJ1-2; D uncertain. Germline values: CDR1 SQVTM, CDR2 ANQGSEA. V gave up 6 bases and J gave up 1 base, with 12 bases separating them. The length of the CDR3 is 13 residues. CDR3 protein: CSVERGYNYGYTF. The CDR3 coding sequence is TGCAGCGTCGAACGGGGATATAACTATGGCTACACCTTC.

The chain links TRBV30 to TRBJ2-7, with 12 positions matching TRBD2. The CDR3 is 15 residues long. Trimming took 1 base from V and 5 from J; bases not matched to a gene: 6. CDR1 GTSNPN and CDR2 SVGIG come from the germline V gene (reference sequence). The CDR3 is CAWSAGLAGLHEQYF. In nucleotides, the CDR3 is TGTGCCTGGAGTGCAGGACTAGCGGGACTCCACGAGCAGTACTTC.

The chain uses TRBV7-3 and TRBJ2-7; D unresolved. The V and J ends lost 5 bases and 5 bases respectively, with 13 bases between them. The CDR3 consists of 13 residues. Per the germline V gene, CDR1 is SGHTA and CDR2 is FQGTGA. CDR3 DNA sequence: TGTGCCAGCAGCGCAAACGGAGCAGACGAGCAGTACTTC. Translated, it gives CASSANGADEQYF.

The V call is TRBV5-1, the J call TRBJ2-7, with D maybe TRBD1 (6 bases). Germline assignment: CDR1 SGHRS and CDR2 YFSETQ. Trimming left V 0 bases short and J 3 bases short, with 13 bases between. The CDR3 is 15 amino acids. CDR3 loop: CASSLASTGIYEQYF. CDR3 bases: TGCGCCAGCAGCTTGGCCTCTACAGGGATCTACGAGCAGTACTTC.

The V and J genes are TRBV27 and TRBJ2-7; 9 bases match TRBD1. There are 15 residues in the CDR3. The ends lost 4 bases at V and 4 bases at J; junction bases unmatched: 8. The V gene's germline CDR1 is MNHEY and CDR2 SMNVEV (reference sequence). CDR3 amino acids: CASSSADRGTYEQYF. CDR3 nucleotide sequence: TGTGCCAGCAGTTCGGCGGACAGGGGTACGTACGAGCAGTACTTC.

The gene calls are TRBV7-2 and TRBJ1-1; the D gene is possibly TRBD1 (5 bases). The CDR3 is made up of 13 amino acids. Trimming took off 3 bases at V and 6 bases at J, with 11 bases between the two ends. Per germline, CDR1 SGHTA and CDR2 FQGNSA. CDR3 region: CASSFKEGAEAFF. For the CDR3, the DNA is TGTGCCAGCAGCTTCAAGGAAGGGGCTGAAGCTTTCTTT.

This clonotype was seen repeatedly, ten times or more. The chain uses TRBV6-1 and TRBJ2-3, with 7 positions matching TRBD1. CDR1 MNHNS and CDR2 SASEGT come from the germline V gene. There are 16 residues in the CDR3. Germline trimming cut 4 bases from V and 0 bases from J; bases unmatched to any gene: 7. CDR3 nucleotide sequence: TGTGCCAGCAGTGGACAGGGCCATACTAGCACAGATACGCAGTATTTT. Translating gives CASSGQGHTSTDTQYF.

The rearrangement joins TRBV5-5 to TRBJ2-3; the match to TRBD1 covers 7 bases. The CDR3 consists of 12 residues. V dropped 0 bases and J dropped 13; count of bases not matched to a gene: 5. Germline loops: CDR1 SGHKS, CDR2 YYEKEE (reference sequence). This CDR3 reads CASSLVWQGEYF. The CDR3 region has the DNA TGTGCCAGCAGCTTGGTTTGGCAGGGGGAGTATTTT.

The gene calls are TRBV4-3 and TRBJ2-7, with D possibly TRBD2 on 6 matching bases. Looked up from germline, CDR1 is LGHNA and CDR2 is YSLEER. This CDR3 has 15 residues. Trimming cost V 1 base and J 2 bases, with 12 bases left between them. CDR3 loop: CASSQALAETYEQYF. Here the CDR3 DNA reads TGCGCCAGCAGCCAAGCGTTAGCGGAGACCTACGAGCAGTACTTC.

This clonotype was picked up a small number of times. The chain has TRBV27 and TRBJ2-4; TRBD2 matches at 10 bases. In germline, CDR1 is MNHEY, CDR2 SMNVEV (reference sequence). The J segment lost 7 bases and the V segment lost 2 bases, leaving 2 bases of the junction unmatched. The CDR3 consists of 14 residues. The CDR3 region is CASSLSGGANIQYF. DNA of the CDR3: TGTGCCAGCAGTTTAAGCGGGGGGGCGAACATTCAGTACTTC.

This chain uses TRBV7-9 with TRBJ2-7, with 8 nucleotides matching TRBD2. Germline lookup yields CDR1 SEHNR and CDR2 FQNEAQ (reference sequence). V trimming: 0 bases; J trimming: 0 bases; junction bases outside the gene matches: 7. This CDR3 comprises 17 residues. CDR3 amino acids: CASSLALRGGRSYEQYF. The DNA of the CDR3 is TGTGCCAGCAGCTTAGCTCTCCGGGGGGGACGCTCCTACGAGCAGTACTTC.

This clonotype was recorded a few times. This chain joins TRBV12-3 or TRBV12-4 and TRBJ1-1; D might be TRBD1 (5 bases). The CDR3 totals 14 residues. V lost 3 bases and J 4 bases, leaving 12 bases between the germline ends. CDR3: CASSLKGLRTEAFF. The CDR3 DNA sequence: TGTGCCAGCAGTTTGAAGGGGCTACGCACTGAAGCTTTCTTT.

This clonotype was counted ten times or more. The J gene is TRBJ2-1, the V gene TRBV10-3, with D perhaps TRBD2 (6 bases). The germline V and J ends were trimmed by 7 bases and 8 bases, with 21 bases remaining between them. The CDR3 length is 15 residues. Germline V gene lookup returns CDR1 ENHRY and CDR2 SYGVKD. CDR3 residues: CAITPGVVQGDEQFF. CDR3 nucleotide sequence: TGTGCCATCACCCCGGGGGTCGTGCAGGGCGATGAGCAGTTCTTC.

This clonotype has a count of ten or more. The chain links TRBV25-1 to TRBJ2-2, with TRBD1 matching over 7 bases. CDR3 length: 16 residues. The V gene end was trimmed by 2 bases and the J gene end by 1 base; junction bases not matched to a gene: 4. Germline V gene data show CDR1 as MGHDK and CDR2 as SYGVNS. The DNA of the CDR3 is TGTGCCAGCAGTGAACAAAGGGACAGGAACACCGGGGAGCTGTTTTTT. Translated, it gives CASSEQRDRNTGELFF.

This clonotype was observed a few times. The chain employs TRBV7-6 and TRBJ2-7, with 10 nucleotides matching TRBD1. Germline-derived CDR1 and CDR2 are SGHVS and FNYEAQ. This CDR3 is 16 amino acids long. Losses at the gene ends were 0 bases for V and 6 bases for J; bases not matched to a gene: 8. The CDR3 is CASSLAIGDRGGEQYF. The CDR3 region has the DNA TGTGCCAGCAGCTTAGCCATTGGGGACAGGGGTGGCGAGCAGTACTTC.

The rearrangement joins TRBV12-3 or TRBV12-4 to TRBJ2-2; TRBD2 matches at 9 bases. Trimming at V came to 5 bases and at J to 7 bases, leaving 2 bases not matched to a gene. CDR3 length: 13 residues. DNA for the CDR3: TGTGCCAGCAGTGAGCGGGAGGTCGGGGAGCTGTTTTTT. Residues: CASSEREVGELFF.

The CDR3 reads CSATAGAYEQYF. The CDR3 bases are TGCAGTGCTACAGCAGGGGCTTACGAGCAGTACTTC. The genes are TRBV20-1 and TRBJ2-7, with TRBD1 as a possible D gene (6 bases). V lost 4 bases and J lost 4, with 11 bases in between. The CDR3 sequence is 12 residues long. Germline lookup yields CDR1 DFQATT and CDR2 SNEGSKA (reference sequence).

The CDR3 DNA is TGTGCCAGTAGTGAGGGACTAGGGGAATCCTACAATGAGCAGTTCTTC. Protein sequence: CASSEGLGESYNEQFF. The V and J genes are TRBV19 and TRBJ2-1; 8 positions agree with TRBD2. J lost 1 base, V lost 5 bases, and 7 bases had no gene match. The germline gives CDR1 LNHDA, CDR2 SQIVND (reference sequence). The CDR3 loop spans 16 amino acids.

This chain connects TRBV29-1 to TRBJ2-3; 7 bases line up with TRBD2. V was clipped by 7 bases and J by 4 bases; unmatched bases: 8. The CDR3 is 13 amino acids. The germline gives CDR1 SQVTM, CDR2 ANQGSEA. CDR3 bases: TGCAGCGGGACTAGTGGGCACGCAGATACGCAGTATTTT. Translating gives CSGTSGHADTQYF.

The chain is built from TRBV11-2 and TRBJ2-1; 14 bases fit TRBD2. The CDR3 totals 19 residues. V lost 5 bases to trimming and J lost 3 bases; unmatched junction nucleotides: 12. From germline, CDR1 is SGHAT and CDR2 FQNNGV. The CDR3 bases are TGTGCCAGCAGCCTCCCTCCGGGACTAGCGGGAGTTGTCTACAATGAGCAGTTCTTC. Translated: CASSLPPGLAGVVYNEQFF.

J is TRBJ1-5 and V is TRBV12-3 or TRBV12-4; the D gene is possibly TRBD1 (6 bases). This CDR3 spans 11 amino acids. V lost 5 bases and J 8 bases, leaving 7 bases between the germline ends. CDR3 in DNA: TGTGCCAGCAGTCAGGGGAAGCCCCAGCATTTT. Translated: CASSQGKPQHF.